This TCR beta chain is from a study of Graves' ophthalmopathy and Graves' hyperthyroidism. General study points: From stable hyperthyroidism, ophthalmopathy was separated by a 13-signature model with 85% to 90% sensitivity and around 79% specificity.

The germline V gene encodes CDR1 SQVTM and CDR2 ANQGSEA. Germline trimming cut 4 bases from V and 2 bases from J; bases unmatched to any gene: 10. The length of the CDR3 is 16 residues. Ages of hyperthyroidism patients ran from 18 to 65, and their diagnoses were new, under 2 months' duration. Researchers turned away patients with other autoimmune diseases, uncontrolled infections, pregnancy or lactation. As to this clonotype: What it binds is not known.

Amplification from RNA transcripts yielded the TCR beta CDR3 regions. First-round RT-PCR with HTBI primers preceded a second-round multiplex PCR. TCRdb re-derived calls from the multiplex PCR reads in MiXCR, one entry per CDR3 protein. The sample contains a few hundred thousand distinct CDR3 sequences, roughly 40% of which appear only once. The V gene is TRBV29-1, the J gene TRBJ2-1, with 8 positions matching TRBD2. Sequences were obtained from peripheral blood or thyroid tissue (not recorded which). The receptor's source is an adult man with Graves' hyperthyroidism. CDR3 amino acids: CSVGRGGAGAYNEQFF. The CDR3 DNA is TGCAGCGTTGGACGGGGGGGAGCGGGAGCCTACAATGAGCAGTTCTTC.